This T cell receptor (beta chain) is drawn from a study of T cells in Graves' hyperthyroidism and ophthalmopathy. This clonotype was detected ten times or more. Isolation of PBMCs was performed on 9.5 to 10 ml fresh peripheral blood. Amplified TCR beta CDR3 regions derived from RNA transcripts. The TCR CDR3 was amplified in a first-round RT-PCR using the HTBI primer set. TCRdb analysed the multiplex PCR reads with MiXCR anew, one entry per CDR3 protein. The sample carries more than 300,000 distinct CDR3 sequences, around 20% recorded once. V was cut by 1 base and J by 4 bases, with 10 bases left in between. This CDR3 spans 14 amino acids.

This chain uses TRBV12-3 or TRBV12-4 with TRBJ1-1; D ambiguous. The receptor was derived from a man younger than 35 with Graves' ophthalmopathy. The sequencing input was blood. The CDR3 spells CASSLGVGSTEAFF. CDR3 nucleotide sequence: TGTGCCAGCAGTTTAGGAGTGGGGAGCACTGAAGCTTTCTTT.